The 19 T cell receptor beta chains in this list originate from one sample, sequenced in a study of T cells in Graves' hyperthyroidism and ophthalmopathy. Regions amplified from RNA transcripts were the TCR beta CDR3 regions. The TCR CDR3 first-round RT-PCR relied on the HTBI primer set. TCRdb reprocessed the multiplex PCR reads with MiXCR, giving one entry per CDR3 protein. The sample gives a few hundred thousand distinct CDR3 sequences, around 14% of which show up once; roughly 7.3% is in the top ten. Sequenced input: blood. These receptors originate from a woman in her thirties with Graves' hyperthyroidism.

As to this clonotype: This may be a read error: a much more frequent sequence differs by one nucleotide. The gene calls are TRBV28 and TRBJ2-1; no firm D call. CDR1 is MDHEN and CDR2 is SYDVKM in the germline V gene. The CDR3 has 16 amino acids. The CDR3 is CASSLLLSVLYNERFF. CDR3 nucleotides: TGTGCCAGCAGTTTACTCCTCTCGGTTTTATACAATGAGCGGTTCTTC.

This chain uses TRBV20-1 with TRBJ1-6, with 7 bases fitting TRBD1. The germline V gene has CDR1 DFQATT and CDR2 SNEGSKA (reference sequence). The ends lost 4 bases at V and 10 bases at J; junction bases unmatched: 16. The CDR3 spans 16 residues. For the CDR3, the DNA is TGCAGTGCTACAACTTCCTCGACAGGGATGAGGTCACCCCTCCACTTT. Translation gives CSATTSSTGMRSPLHF.

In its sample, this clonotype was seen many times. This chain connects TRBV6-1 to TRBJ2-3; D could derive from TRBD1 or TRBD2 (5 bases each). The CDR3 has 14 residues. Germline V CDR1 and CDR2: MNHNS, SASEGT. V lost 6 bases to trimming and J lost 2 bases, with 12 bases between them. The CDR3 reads CASSPGPYTDTQYF. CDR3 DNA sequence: TGTGCCAGCAGCCCGGGACCGTACACAGATACGCAGTATTTT.

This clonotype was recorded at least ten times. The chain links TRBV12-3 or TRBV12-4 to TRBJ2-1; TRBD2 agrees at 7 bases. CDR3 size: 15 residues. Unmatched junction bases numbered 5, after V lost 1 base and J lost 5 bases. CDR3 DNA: TGTGCCAGCAGTTTAGGCGGGAGTCCACACAATGAGCAGTTCTTC. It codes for CASSLGGSPHNEQFF.

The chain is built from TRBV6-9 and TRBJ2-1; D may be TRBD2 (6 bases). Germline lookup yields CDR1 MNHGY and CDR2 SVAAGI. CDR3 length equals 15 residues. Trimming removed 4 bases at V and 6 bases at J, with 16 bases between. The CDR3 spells CASSLDGRLSNEQFF. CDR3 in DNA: TGTGCCAGCAGTTTGGACGGGAGACTTTCCAATGAGCAGTTCTTC.

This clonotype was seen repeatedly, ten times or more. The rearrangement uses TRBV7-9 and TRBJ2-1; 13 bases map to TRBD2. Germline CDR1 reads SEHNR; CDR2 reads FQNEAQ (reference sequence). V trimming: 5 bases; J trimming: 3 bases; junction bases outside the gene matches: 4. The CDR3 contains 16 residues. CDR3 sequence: CASSQGLAGDYNEQFF. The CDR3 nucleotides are TGTGCCAGCAGCCAAGGACTAGCGGGAGACTACAATGAGCAGTTCTTC. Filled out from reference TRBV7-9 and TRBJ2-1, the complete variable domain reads DTGVSQNPRHKITKRGQNVTFRCDPISEHNRLYWYRQTLGQGPEFLTYFQNEAQLEKSRLLSDRFSAERPKGSFSTLEIQRTEQGDSAMYLCASSQGLAGDYNEQFFGPGTRLTVL.

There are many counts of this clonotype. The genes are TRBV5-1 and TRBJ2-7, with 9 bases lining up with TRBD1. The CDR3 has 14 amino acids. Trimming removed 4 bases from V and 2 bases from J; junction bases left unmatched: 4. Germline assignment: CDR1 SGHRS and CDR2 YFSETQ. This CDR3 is CASSPGQGPYEQYF. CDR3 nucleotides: TGCGCCAGCAGCCCGGGACAGGGTCCCTACGAGCAGTACTTC.

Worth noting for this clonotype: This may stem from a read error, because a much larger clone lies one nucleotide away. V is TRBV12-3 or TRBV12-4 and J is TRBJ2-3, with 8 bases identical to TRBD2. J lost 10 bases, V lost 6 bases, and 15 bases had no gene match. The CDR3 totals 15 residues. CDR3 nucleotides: TGTGCCAGCAGCCCCAGATCGGGAGGGTACGCGGCGCAGTATTTT. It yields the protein CASSPRSGGYAAQYF.

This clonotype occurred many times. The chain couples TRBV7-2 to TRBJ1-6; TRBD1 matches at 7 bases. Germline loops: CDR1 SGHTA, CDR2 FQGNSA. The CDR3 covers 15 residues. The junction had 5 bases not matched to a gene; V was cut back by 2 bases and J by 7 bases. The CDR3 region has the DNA TGTGCCAGCAGCTTATACGACAGGGTGAATTCACCCCTCCACTTT. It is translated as CASSLYDRVNSPLHF.

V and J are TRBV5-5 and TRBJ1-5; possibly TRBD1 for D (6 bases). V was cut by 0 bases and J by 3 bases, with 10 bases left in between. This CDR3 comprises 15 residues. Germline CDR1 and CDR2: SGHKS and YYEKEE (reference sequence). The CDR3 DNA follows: TGTGCCAGCAGCTTGGCCACAGGGTCCAATCAGCCCCAGCATTTT. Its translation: CASSLATGSNQPQHF. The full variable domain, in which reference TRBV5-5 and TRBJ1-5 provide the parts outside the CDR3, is DAGVTQSPTHLIKTRGQQVTLRCSPISGHKSVSWYQQVLGQGPQFIFQYYEKEERGRGNFPDRFSARQFPNYSSELNVNALLLGDSALYLCASSLATGSNQPQHFGDGTRLSIL.

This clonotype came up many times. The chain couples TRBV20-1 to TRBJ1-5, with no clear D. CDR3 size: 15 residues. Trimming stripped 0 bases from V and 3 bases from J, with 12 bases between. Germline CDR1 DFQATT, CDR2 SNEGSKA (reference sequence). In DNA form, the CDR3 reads TGCAGTGCTAGAGATGGCGGACCGATCAATCAGCCCCAGCATTTT. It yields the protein CSARDGGPINQPQHF.

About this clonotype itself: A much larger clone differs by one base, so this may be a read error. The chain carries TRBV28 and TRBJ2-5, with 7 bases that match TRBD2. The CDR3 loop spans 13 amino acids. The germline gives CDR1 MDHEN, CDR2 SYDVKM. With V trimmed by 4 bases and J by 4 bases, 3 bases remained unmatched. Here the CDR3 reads CASSSASGETQYF. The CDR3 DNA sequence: TGTGCCAGCAGTTCCGCTAGCGGAGAGACCCAGTACTTC.

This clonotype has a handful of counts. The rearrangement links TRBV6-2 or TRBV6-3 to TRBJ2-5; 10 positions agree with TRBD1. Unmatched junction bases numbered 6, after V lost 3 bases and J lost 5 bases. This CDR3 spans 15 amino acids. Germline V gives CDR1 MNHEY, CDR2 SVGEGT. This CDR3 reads CASSYTRDRGETQYF. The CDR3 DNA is TGTGCCAGCAGTTATACCCGGGACAGGGGTGAGACCCAGTACTTC.

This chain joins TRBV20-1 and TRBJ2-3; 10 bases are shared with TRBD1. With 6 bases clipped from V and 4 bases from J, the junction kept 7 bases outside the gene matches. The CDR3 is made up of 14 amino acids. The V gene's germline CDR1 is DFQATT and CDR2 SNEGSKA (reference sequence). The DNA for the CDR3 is TGCAGTGCCGCGGGGACAGGGGAAGCAGATACGCAGTATTTT. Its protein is CSAAGTGEADTQYF.

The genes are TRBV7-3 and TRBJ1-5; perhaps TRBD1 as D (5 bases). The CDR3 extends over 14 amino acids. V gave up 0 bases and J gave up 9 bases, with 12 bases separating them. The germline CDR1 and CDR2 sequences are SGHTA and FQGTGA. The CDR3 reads CASSLTGGGGPQHF. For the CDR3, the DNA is TGTGCCAGCAGCTTAACGGGCGGGGGTGGGCCCCAGCATTTT.

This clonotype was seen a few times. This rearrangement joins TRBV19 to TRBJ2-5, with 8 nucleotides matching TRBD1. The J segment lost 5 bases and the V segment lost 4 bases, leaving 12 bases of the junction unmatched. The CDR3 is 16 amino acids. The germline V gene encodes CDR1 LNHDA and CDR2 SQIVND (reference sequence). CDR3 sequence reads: CASSSDSEQGVETQYF. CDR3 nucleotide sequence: TGTGCCAGTAGTAGCGATTCTGAACAGGGGGTCGAGACCCAGTACTTC.

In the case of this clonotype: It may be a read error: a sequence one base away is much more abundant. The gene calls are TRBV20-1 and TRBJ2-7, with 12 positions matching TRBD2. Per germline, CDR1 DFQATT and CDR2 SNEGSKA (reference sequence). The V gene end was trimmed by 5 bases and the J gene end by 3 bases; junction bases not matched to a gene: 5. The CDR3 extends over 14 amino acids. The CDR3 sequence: CSAETSGGLYEQYF. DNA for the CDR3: TGCAGTGCTGAGACTAGCGGGGGACTCTACGAGCAGTACTTC.

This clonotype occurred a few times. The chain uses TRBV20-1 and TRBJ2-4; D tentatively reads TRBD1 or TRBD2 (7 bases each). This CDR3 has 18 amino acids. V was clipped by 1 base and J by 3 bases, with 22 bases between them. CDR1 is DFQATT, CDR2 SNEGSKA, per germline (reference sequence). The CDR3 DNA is TGCAGTGCTAGAGGGGGGGGGGGCTCGACAGGGTTCAAAAACATTCAGTACTTC. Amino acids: CSARGGGGSTGFKNIQYF.

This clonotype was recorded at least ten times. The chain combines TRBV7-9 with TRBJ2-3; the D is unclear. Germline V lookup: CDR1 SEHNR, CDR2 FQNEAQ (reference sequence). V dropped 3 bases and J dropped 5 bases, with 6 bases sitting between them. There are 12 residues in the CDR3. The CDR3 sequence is CASSFGKDTQYF. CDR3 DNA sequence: TGTGCCAGCAGCTTTGGTAAAGATACGCAGTATTTT.